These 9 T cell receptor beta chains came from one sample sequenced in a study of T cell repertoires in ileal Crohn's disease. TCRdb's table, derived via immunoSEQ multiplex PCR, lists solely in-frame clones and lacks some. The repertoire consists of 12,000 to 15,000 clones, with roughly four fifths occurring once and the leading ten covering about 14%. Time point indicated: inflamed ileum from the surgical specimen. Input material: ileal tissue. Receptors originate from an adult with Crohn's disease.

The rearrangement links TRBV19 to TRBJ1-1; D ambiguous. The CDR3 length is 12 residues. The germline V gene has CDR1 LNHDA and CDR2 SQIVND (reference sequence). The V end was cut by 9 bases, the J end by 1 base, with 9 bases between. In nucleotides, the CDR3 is TGTGCCAGCCTCGATAGGAACACTGAAGCTTTCTTT. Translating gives CASLDRNTEAFF.

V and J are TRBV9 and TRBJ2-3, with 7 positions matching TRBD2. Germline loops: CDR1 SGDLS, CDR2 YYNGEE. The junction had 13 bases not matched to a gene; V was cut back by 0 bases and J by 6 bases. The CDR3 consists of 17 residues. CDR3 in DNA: TGTGCCAGCAGCGTAGATATTGGACTAGACCTTCTTGATACGCAGTATTTT. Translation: CASSVDIGLDLLDTQYF. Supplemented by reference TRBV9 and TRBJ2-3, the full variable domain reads DSGVTQTPKHLITATGQRVTLRCSPRSGDLSVYWYQQSLDQGLQFLIQYYNGEERAKGNILERFSAQQFPDLHSELNLSSLELGDSALYFCASSVDIGLDLLDTQYFGPGTRLTVL.

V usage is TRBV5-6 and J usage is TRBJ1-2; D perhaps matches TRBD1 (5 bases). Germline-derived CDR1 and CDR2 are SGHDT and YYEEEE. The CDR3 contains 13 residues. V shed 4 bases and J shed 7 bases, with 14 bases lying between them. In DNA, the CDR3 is TGTGCCAGCAGCCCCCTGACAGTTCGTGGCTACACCTTC. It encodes CASSPLTVRGYTF.

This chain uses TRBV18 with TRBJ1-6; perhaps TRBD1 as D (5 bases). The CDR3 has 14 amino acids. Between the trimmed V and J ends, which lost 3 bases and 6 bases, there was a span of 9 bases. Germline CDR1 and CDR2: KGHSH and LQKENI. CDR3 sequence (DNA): TGTGCCAGCTCACCTCGGGACGGTAATTCACCCCTCCACTTT. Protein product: CASSPRDGNSPLHF.

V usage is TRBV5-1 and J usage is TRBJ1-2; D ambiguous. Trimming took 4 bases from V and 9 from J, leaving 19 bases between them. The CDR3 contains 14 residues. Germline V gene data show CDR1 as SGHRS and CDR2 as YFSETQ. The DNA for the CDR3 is TGCGCCAGCAGCCCTGTTGTCCAGCCAGTACGCTACACCTTC. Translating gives CASSPVVQPVRYTF.

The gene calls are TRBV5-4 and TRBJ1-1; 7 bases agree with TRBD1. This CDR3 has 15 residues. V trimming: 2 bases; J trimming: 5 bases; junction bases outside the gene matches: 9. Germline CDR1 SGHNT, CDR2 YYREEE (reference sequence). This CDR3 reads CASSFGGGWDTEAFF. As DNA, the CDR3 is TGTGCCAGCAGCTTCGGAGGGGGCTGGGATACTGAAGCTTTCTTT.

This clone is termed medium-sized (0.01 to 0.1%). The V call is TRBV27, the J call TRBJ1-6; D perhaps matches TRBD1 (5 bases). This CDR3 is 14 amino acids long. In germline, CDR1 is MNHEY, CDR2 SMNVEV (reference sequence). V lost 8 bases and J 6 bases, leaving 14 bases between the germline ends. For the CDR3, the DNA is TGTGCCAGCTTCGGGGGACCCTTTAATTCACCCCTCCACTTT. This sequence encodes CASFGGPFNSPLHF.

The CDR3 sequence is CASSVGMNQPQHF. As DNA, the CDR3 is TGTGCCAGCAGCGTCGGAATGAATCAGCCCCAGCATTTT. The chain is built from TRBV5-8 and TRBJ1-5; D is unresolved. The CDR3 is made up of 13 amino acids. Trimming took 4 bases from V and 4 from J, leaving 9 bases between them. Germline-derived CDR1 and CDR2 are SGHTS and YDEGEE.

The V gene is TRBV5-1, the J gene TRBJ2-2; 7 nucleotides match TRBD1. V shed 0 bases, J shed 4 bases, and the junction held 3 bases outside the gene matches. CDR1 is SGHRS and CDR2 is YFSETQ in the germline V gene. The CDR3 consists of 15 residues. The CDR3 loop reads CASSLGDRATGELFF. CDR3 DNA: TGCGCCAGCAGCTTGGGAGACAGGGCCACCGGGGAGCTGTTTTTT.